A single sample is the source of the 22 T cell receptor beta chains below, sequenced in a study of shared clonotypes between healthy human individuals. Libraries were prepared by immunoSEQ multiplex PCR; TCRdb keeps only in-frame clonotypes and omits some of them. Counted here are roughly 1 million clones, about 84% occurring once; the ten biggest clones make up around 0.47%. Sequencing input: memory CD4+ T cells from PBMCs. This sample's subset: CD45RA-negative fraction. The receptor set was obtained from a man younger than 35 in good health. Some clones in this sample may be carry-over from other donors' samples.

J is TRBJ1-3 and V is TRBV7-3, with a weak D call TRBD1 (5 bases). CDR3 length: 15 amino acids. V shed 0 bases and J shed 3 bases, with 9 bases lying between them. Germline CDR1 SGHTA, CDR2 FQGTGA. The CDR3 DNA follows: TGTGCCAGCAGCTTAACTGCGGGGCTTGGAAACACCATATATTTT. It codes for CASSLTAGLGNTIYF.

This clone has a single count. The gene calls are TRBV7-8 and TRBJ2-7; D is possibly TRBD1 or TRBD2 (5 bases each). CDR1 SGHVS and CDR2 FQNEAQ come from the germline V gene. The V end was cut by 1 base, the J end by 7 bases, with 17 bases between. The CDR3 loop spans 15 amino acids. The CDR3 nucleotides are TGTGCCAGCAGCTTAGGGGGGAGACCCCCGGGGGAGCAGTACTTC. It specifies CASSLGGRPPGEQYF.

The V call is TRBV2, the J call TRBJ2-7; D is possibly TRBD2 (6 bases). With 6 bases removed from V and 3 bases from J, the gap between germline ends came to 18 bases. CDR1 SNHLY and CDR2 FYNNEI come from the germline V gene. CDR3 length: 15 amino acids. The CDR3 loop reads CASSLGLAEFYEQYF. The CDR3 DNA follows: TGTGCCAGCAGCCTCGGATTAGCGGAATTCTACGAGCAGTACTTC.

The chain carries TRBV5-1 and TRBJ1-1; 7 nucleotides line up with TRBD1. This CDR3 is built from 15 residues. Germline lookup yields CDR1 SGHRS and CDR2 YFSETQ. The V and J ends lost 0 bases and 1 base, in that order; junction bases with no gene match: 3. CDR3 nucleotides: TGCGCCAGCAGCTTGGAAGGACAGGCGAACACTGAAGCTTTCTTT. Amino acid sequence: CASSLEGQANTEAFF. The whole variable domain, filled in from reference TRBV5-1 and TRBJ1-1, reads KAGVTQTPRYLIKTRGQQVTLSCSPISGHRSVSWYQQTPGQGLQFLFEYFSETQRNKGNFPGRFSGRQFSNSRSEMNVSTLELGDSALYLCASSLEGQANTEAFFGQGTRLTVV.

The sample holds a few counts of this clone. The V call is TRBV7-3, the J call TRBJ2-1, with 11 bases that match TRBD2. The CDR3 contains 15 residues. J lost 6 bases, V lost 5 bases, and 6 bases had no gene match. Germline assignment: CDR1 SGHTA and CDR2 FQGTGA. The CDR3 sequence: CASSAGLAGTNEQFF. For the CDR3, the DNA is TGTGCCAGCAGCGCCGGACTAGCGGGCACCAATGAGCAGTTCTTC.

V and J are TRBV7-2 and TRBJ1-2, with 7 bases identical to TRBD1. Trimming removed 0 bases from V and 4 bases from J; junction bases left unmatched: 11. In germline, CDR1 is SGHTA, CDR2 FQGNSA. This CDR3 is built from 17 residues. This chain's CDR3 is CASSLAGQRNEFYGYTF. The CDR3 bases are TGTGCCAGCAGCTTAGCGGGACAGCGAAATGAATTCTATGGCTACACCTTC.

The J gene is TRBJ2-2, the V gene TRBV18; 11 bases match TRBD2. The CDR3 has 17 amino acids. The germline V gene encodes CDR1 KGHSH and CDR2 LQKENI. The V segment lost 5 bases and the J segment 0 bases; nucleotides outside the gene matches: 5. The CDR3 coding sequence is TGTGCCAGCTCAAGGGGACTAGCGGAAGCGAACACCGGGGAGCTGTTTTTT. Protein product: CASSRGLAEANTGELFF.

The chain is built from TRBV27 and TRBJ2-7; D is uncertain. The germline gives CDR1 MNHEY, CDR2 SMNVEV (reference sequence). Deletions cut 3 bases from V and 3 bases from J, with 9 bases between. This CDR3 spans 13 amino acids. CDR3 loop: CASSFSRFYEQYF. The CDR3 DNA is TGTGCCAGCAGTTTTTCCAGGTTCTACGAGCAGTACTTC.

The V and J genes are TRBV27 and TRBJ1-2; no reliable D call. The CDR3 has 13 residues. Germline V gene lookup returns CDR1 MNHEY and CDR2 SMNVEV (reference sequence). V lost 7 bases and J 4 bases, leaving 13 bases between the germline ends. CDR3 nucleotide sequence: TGTGCCAGCACCCCGGCGGGAGGCTATGGCTACACCTTC. It is translated as CASTPAGGYGYTF.

This clone was found once. The rearrangement uses TRBV5-1 and TRBJ2-2; D unclear. The length of the CDR3 is 12 residues. Trimming removed 4 bases at V and 8 bases at J, with 9 bases between. CDR1 is SGHRS and CDR2 is YFSETQ in the germline V gene. CDR3 residues: CASSVIVGELFF. DNA of the CDR3: TGCGCCAGCAGCGTGATCGTGGGGGAGCTGTTTTTT.

V gene TRBV12-1 combines with J gene TRBJ2-2; the table's D call of TRBD1 was not tested on the DNA. TRBV12-1 is an annotated pseudogene. This CDR3 spans 18 amino acids. The CDR3 loop is CATPGRDRASENTGELFF. The CDR3, as DNA: TGTGCCACCCCGGGCCGGGACAGGGCTTCTGAGAACACCGGGGAGCTGTTTTTT.

The V and J genes are TRBV10-3 and TRBJ1-5, with D unclear. Deletions cut 3 bases from V and 0 bases from J, with 12 bases between. The germline gives CDR1 ENHRY, CDR2 SYGVKD. The CDR3 loop spans 16 amino acids. The CDR3 nucleotides read TGTGCCATCAGTGACCCTGGGAGTTATAGCAATCAGCCCCAGCATTTT. Translation: CAISDPGSYSNQPQHF.

This clone was observed once. V gene TRBV10-3 combines with J gene TRBJ2-7, with D possibly matching TRBD2 (6 bases). CDR3 length equals 14 residues. V dropped 6 bases and J dropped 2 bases, with 14 bases sitting between them. CDR1 ENHRY and CDR2 SYGVKD come from the germline V gene. The CDR3: CAIRPGGTTYEQYF. CDR3 DNA: TGTGCCATCAGGCCTGGGGGGACCACCTACGAGCAGTACTTC.

The chain carries TRBV28 and TRBJ2-4; no definite D call. Trimming cost V 2 bases and J 9 bases, with 11 bases left between them. The germline V gene has CDR1 MDHEN and CDR2 SYDVKM. This CDR3 is built from 13 residues. CDR3 amino acids: CASSLSRVPIQYF. CDR3 DNA: TGTGCCAGCAGTTTAAGTCGGGTGCCCATTCAGTACTTC.

As for this clone: A much larger clone lies one base from this, so it may be a read error. The genes are TRBV6-1 and TRBJ2-5; the match to TRBD2 covers 8 bases. The CDR3 length is 13 residues. The germline V gene has CDR1 MNHNS and CDR2 SASEGT. Losses at the gene ends were 6 bases for V and 2 bases for J; bases not matched to a gene: 2. The CDR3 region has the DNA TGTGCCAGCAGCATAGCGGGACAAGAGACCCAGTACTTC. Translation gives CASSIAGQETQYF.

The CDR3 region is CASRPQRTEQFF. In DNA, the CDR3 is TGTGCCAGCAGACCCCAGCGTACTGAGCAGTTCTTC. V gene TRBV7-2 combines with J gene TRBJ2-1; D is undetermined. Trimming cost V 6 bases and J 9 bases, with 12 bases left between them. CDR3 size: 12 residues. Per the germline V gene, CDR1 is SGHTA and CDR2 is FQGNSA.

The chain uses TRBV4-1 and TRBJ2-7; TRBD2 matches 10 bases. Germline trimming cut 1 base from V and 4 bases from J; bases unmatched to any gene: 7. The germline V gene encodes CDR1 MGHRA and CDR2 YSYEKL. The CDR3 is 16 residues long. CDR3 in amino acids: CASSQVALAGRYEQYF. In DNA, the CDR3 is TGCGCCAGCAGCCAAGTCGCACTAGCGGGAAGGTACGAGCAGTACTTC.

This chain connects TRBV19 to TRBJ1-2; 7 bases align to TRBD1. This CDR3 spans 12 amino acids. J was trimmed by 9 bases and V by 5 bases; bases with no gene match: 6. Germline lookup yields CDR1 LNHDA and CDR2 SQIVND (reference sequence). CDR3 nucleotide sequence: TGTGCCAGTAGTTTGACAGGGAGGAGCTACACCTTC. Translated: CASSLTGRSYTF.

This chain links TRBV6-5 with TRBJ2-7; 9 nucleotides agree with TRBD2. V shed 5 bases and J 0 bases; nucleotides not matched to a gene: 5. This CDR3 comprises 15 residues. Germline V CDR1 and CDR2: MNHEY, SVGAGI. CDR3 protein: CASSLTSGLSYEQYF. The CDR3, as DNA: TGTGCCAGCAGTCTTACTAGCGGGCTCTCCTACGAGCAGTACTTC.

V is TRBV5-6 and J is TRBJ2-7; 13 bases are a match to TRBD2. V gave up 4 bases and J gave up 3 bases; unmatched junction bases: 7. Per germline, CDR1 SGHDT and CDR2 YYEEEE. This CDR3 is 16 amino acids long. Here the CDR3 reads CASSRRTSGRFYEQYF. As DNA, the CDR3 is TGTGCCAGCAGCCGCCGGACTAGCGGGAGATTCTACGAGCAGTACTTC.

This clone occurred once. Given a much more abundant clone one base away, this may be a read error. The V and J genes are TRBV5-8 and TRBJ2-1; maybe TRBD1 (6 bases). From germline, CDR1 is SGHTS and CDR2 YDEGEE. V was pared by 0 bases and J by 5 bases, with 6 bases between. The CDR3 runs 13 residues. CDR3 sequence: CASSLGTDNEQFF. For the CDR3, the DNA is TGTGCCAGCAGCTTGGGGACAGACAATGAGCAGTTCTTC.

V is TRBV7-8 and J is TRBJ1-6; D ambiguous. From germline, CDR1 is SGHVS and CDR2 FQNEAQ. V was clipped by 3 bases and J by 7 bases, with 13 bases between them. The CDR3 is 15 residues long. DNA for the CDR3: TGTGCCAGCAGCTTTATGGGTCTCACGAATTCACCCCTCCACTTT. Amino acids: CASSFMGLTNSPLHF.